The rows below give T cell receptor beta chains drawn from one sample of a study of naive and memory T cell subsets. TCRdb used MiXCR to reprocess the 5' RACE reads, holding one entry per CDR3 protein. The table lists about 22,000 distinct CDR3 sequences, around 4% of them singletons. The receptors here all came from a male donor in good health. Each CDR3 is given with its conserved first and last residue. D genes are given only for firm matches. For some rows the clone size is stated as once, few or many, or as a class when expanded; others skip it.

TRBD2	medium-sized	TRBV6-6	TRBJ2-7	TGTGCCAGCAGTCCCCGACTAGCGGGAGAAGGCGAGCAGTACTTC	CASSPRLAGEGEQYF
.	many	TRBV28	TRBJ2-5	TGTGCCAGCAGTTTTTTAGGGACCGAGACCCAGTACTTC	CASSFLGTETQYF
TRBD2	many	TRBV6-5	TRBJ2-1	TGTGCCAGCAAGACGGGAGGAGGCTCCTACAATGAGCAGTTCTTC	CASKTGGGSYNEQFF
TRBD2	few	TRBV20-1	TRBJ2-5	TGCAGTGCTAGAGATGTGGCTAGCGGAACTTTTCAAGAGACCCAGTACTTC	CSARDVASGTFQETQYF
.	many	TRBV29-1	TRBJ2-5	TGCAGCGTTGAGTGGGGCGCAGGAGAGACCCAGTACTTC	CSVEWGAGETQYF
TRBD1	many	TRBV7-8	TRBJ2-3	TGTGCCAGCAGCTTAGCACGACAGGGGCGTACAGATACGCAGTATTTT	CASSLARQGRTDTQYF
.	.	TRBV11-2	TRBJ2-6	TGTGCCAGCAGCTTAGATAACCTAGGGTCGGATGGGGCCAACGTCCTGACTTTC	CASSLDNLGSDGANVLTF
.	few	TRBV19	TRBJ1-5	TGTGCCAGTAGTGGCGGTCAGCCCCAGCATTTT	CASSGGQPQHF
.	many	TRBV2	TRBJ2-7	TGTGCCAGCAGGGACAGCTCCTACGAGCAGTACTTC	CASRDSSYEQYF
.	many	TRBV29-1	TRBJ2-3	TGCAGCGTTGTTGGAATTTGGTTGACAGATACGCAGTATTTT	CSVVGIWLTDTQYF
.	many	TRBV4-3	TRBJ1-2	TGCGCCAGCAGCCAAGAACGGGGTTCAGGGTATGGCTACACCTTC	CASSQERGSGYGYTF
.	many	TRBV6-5	TRBJ2-7	TGTGCCAGCAGCCCCTCCGGGACAAGTACCTACGAGCAGTACTTC	CASSPSGTSTYEQYF
.	many	TRBV27	TRBJ2-3	TGTGCCAGCAGTGCACGCCCGTCAGGGGCAGATACGCAGTATTTT	CASSARPSGADTQYF
TRBD1	many	TRBV6-1	TRBJ2-7	TGTGCCAGCTCCGGGACAGGGGGCTACGAGCAGTACTTC	CASSGTGGYEQYF
.	many	TRBV18	TRBJ2-2	TGTGCCAGCTCACGGACAGCCAAACCGAACACCGGGGAGCTGTTTTTT	CASSRTAKPNTGELFF
.	many	TRBV4-1	TRBJ2-4	TGCGCCAGCAGCCAAGTGGGGGGCCCGAGTGCCATTCAGTACTTC	CASSQVGGPSAIQYF
.	few	TRBV19	TRBJ2-1	TGTGCCAGTAGTAGGGGGGCAGGCCGATACAATGAGCAGTTCTTC	CASSRGAGRYNEQFF
.	many	TRBV11-2	TRBJ1-5	TGTGCCAGCAGCCTTTTTATCGATCAGCCCCAGCATTTT	CASSLFIDQPQHF
.	.	TRBV12-3/TRBV12-4	TRBJ1-1	TGTGCCAGCAGCCCCTTCGGCGGGAACACTGAAGCTTTCTTT	CASSPFGGNTEAFF
.	many	TRBV9	TRBJ2-6	TGTGCCAGCAGCCCAACCCTGGGGGCTGGGGCCAACGTCCTGACTTTC	CASSPTLGAGANVLTF
.	few	TRBV6-2/TRBV6-3	TRBJ2-1	TGTGCCAGCAGTTGGTCCGGGGACCTGGGGAATGAGCAGTTCTTC	CASSWSGDLGNEQFF
TRBD1	medium-sized	TRBV29-1	TRBJ1-3	TGCAGCGTTGTACAGGGGAATGGAAACACCATATATTTT	CSVVQGNGNTIYF
TRBD1	many	TRBV2	TRBJ1-3	TGTGCCAGCAGTCCGGGACAGGGGACCTCTGGAAACACCATATATTTT	CASSPGQGTSGNTIYF
.	many	TRBV10-3	TRBJ2-7	TGTGCCATCAGGGACAGGGAGGGGTCCTACGAGCAGTACTTC	CAIRDREGSYEQYF
.	.	TRBV19	TRBJ1-2	TGTGCCAGTAGTATAGCTTCGGGGGACTATGGCTACACCTTC	CASSIASGDYGYTF
.	many	TRBV18	TRBJ2-6	TGTGCCAGCTCACCAATGTCTGGGGCCAACGTCCTGACTTTC	CASSPMSGANVLTF
.	many	TRBV4-1	TRBJ1-4	TGCGCCAGCAGCCAAGAGGGGGGATTTAATGAAAAACTGTTTTTT	CASSQEGGFNEKLFF
.	.	TRBV12-3/TRBV12-4	TRBJ1-2	TGTGCCAGCAGTTCGCAAGCAGGGAACTATGGCTACACCTTC	CASSSQAGNYGYTF
.	many	TRBV4-3	TRBJ1-4	TGCGCCAGCAGCCAAGAGCGGACACTTAATGAAAAACTGTTTTTT	CASSQERTLNEKLFF
.	many	TRBV20-1	TRBJ1-5	TGCAGTGCTAGAGAGGCTGGCAATCAGCCCCAGCATTTT	CSAREAGNQPQHF
.	many	TRBV5-1	TRBJ2-5	TGCGCCAGCAGCTTGGCCCCGCTTTCGGGCGGGGTGTACGAGACCCAGTACTTC	CASSLAPLSGGVYETQYF